This T cell receptor (beta chain) was recovered during a study of blood T cells in healthy people across ages. PBMCs, at least 6.5 million per sample, were isolated. PCR was performed a second time for roughly 6 to 12 cycles using a sample-barcoded 5' primer and a J-beta primer mix. In TCRdb, the 5' RACE reads were re-called with MiXCR into one record per CDR3 protein. This table holds about 400,000 distinct CDR3 sequences, about 52% found once. The germline V and J ends were trimmed by 2 bases and 4 bases, with 15 bases remaining between them. Germline CDR1 is MGHDK and CDR2 is SYGVNS. The CDR3 has 15 amino acids.

The rearrangement uses TRBV25-1 and TRBJ2-7; D is perhaps TRBD1 or TRBD2 (5 bases each). The source of this sequence is a man between 60 and 70 years old in good health. Sequencing was performed on blood. The CDR3, as DNA: TGTGCCAGCAGTGAAGGGGACGGGTACGGTTACGAGCAGTACTTC. It encodes CASSEGDGYGYEQYF.